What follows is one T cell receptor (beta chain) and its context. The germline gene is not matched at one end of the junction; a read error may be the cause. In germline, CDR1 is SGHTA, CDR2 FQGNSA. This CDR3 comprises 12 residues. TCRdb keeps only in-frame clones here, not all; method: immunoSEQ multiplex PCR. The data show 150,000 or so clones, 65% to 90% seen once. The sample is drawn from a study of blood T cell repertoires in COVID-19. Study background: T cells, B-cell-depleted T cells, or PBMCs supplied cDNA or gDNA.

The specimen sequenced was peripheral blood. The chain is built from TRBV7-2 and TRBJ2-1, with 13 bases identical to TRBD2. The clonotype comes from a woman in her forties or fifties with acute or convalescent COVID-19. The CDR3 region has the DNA TGTGCCAGCAGCTTAATGGGGACTAGCGGGGTCTTC. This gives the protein CASSLMGTSGVF.